This TCR beta chain was found in a study of T cells in Graves' hyperthyroidism and ophthalmopathy. As for this clonotype: Possible read error: a much larger clone is one base away.

CDR3 length: 15 amino acids. The germline V and J ends were trimmed by 6 bases and 4 bases, with 18 bases remaining between them. In germline, CDR1 is MDHEN, CDR2 SYDVKM. RNA transcripts yielded amplified TCR beta CDR3 regions. The TCR CDR3 first-round RT-PCR relied on the HTBI primer set. Each CDR3 protein is one row after TCRdb ran MiXCR on the multiplex PCR reads. Of 45,000 to 60,000 distinct CDR3 sequences in the sample, 49% were seen once. The rearrangement joins TRBV28 to TRBJ1-1; possible D gene TRBD1, 5 bases. Sample: blood. This receptor was obtained from a woman aged 25 to 39 with Graves' ophthalmopathy. The CDR3 reads CASSTGRGDGTEAFF. The DNA for the CDR3 is TGTGCCAGCAGCACAGGCCGGGGCGACGGCACTGAAGCTTTCTTT.